The clone carrying this TCR beta chain was observed a handful of times. Its specificity is not known. The PCR was carried out with 60 Vbeta primers and 13 Jbeta primers. TCRdb's copy holds only in-frame clones and misses some; the assay was immunoSEQ multiplex PCR. This sample yields over 250,000 clones, of which roughly 85% are seen a single time; almost 4% belongs to the top ten. V lost 3 bases to trimming and J lost 6 bases; unmatched junction nucleotides: 2. The CDR3 totals 12 residues. Germline CDR1 is MDHEN and CDR2 is SYDVKM. This entry belongs to a study of cytomegalovirus exposure and HLA in healthy donors. The study's findings and limits: In an earlier analysis, in some 500 donors, most V segments appeared productive either ~87% or ~30% of the time.

The origin of this receptor is a man aged 35-49 years in good health and CMV-seropositive. This chain joins TRBV28 and TRBJ2-7, with 7 bases lining up with TRBD1. Input material: PBMCs. The CDR3 spells CASSFTGVEQYF. CDR3 coding DNA: TGTGCCAGCAGTTTTACAGGGGTCGAGCAGTACTTC.